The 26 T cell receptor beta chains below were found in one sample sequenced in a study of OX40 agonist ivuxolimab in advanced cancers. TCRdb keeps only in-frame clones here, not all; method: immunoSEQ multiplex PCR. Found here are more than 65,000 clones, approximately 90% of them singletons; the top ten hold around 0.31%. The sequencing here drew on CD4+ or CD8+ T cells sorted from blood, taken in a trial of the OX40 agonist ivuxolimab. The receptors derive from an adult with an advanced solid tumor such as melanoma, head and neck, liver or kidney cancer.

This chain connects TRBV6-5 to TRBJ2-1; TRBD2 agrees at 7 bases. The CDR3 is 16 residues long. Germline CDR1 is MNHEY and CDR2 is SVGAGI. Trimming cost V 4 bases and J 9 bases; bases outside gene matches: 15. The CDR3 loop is CASSFLQIGLVSEQFF. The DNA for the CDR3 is TGTGCCAGCAGTTTCTTACAGATCGGACTAGTTTCTGAGCAGTTCTTC.

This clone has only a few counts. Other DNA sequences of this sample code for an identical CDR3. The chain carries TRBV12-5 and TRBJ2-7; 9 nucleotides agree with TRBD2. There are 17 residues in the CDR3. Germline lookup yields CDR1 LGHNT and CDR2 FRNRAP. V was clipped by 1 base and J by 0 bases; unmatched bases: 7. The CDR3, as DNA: TGTGCTAGTGGTTTGGCACCGACTAGCGGTTACTCCTACGAGCAGTACTTC. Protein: CASGLAPTSGYSYEQYF. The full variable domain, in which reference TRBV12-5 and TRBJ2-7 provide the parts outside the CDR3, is DARVTQTPRHKVTEMGQEVTMRCQPILGHNTVFWYRQTMMQGLELLAYFRNRAPLDDSGMPKDRFSAEMPDATLATLKIQPSEPRDSAVYFCASGLAPTSGYSYEQYFGPGTRLTVT.

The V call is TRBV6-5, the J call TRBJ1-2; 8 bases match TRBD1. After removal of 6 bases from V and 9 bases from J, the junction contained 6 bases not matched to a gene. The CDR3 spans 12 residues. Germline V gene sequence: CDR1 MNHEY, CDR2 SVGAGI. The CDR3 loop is CASSPDRGSYTF. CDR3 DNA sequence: TGTGCCAGCAGCCCCGACAGGGGAAGCTACACCTTC.

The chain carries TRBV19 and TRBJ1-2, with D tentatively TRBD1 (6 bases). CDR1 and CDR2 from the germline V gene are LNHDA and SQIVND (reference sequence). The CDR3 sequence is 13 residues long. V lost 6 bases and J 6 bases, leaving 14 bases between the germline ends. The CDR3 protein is CASSPDSENGYTF. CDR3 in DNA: TGTGCCAGTAGCCCGGACAGCGAAAATGGCTACACCTTC.

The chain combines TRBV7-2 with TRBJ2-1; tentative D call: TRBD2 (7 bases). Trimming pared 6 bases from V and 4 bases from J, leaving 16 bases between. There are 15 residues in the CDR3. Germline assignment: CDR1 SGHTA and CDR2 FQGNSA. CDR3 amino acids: CASRVGGGRYNEQFF. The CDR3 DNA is TGTGCCAGCAGAGTAGGCGGGGGCCGGTACAATGAGCAGTTCTTC.

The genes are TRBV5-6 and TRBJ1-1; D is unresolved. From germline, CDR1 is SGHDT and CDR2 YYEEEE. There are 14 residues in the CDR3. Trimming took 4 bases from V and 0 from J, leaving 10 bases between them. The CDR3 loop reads CASSAGVLNTEAFF. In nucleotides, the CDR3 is TGTGCCAGCAGCGCGGGAGTCTTGAACACTGAAGCTTTCTTT.

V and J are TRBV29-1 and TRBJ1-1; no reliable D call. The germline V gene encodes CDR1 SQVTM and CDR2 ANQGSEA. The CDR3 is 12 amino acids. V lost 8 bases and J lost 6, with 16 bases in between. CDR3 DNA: TGCAGCACTCTTATTGGGTTTTCTGAAGCTTTCTTT. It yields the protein CSTLIGFSEAFF.

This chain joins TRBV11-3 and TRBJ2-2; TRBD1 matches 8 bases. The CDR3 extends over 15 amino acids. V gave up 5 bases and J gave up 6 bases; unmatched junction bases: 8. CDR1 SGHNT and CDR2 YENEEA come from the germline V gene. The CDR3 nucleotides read TGTGCCAGCAGCCCCGGGACAGGATCCCCCGGGGAGCTGTTTTTT. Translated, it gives CASSPGTGSPGELFF.

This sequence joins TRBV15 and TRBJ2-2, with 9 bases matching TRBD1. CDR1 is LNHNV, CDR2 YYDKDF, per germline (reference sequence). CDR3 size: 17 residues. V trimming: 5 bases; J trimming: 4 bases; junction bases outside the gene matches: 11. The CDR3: CATSHSGTGSGTGELFF. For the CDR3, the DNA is TGTGCCACCAGCCATTCCGGGACAGGGAGCGGCACCGGGGAGCTGTTTTTT.

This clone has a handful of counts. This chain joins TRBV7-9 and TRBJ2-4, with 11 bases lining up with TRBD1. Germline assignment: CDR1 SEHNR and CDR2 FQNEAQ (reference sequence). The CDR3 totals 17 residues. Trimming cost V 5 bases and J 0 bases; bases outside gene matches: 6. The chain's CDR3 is CASSLGQGAIAKNIQYF. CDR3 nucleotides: TGTGCCAGCAGCCTAGGACAGGGGGCAATAGCCAAAAACATTCAGTACTTC.

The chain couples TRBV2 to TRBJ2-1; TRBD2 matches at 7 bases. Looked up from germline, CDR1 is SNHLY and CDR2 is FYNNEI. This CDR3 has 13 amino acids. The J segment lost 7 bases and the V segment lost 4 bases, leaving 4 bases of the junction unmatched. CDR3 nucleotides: TGTGCCAGCAGTGTAGGACTAGATAATGAGCAGTTCTTC. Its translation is CASSVGLDNEQFF.

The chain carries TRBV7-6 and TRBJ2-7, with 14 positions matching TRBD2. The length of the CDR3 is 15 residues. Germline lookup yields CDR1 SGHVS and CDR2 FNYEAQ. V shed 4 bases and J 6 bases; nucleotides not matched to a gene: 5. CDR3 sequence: CASSSPGLAGAEQYF. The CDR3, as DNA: TGTGCCAGCAGCTCACCGGGACTAGCGGGAGCCGAGCAGTACTTC. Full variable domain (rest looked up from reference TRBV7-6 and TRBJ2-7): GAGVSQSPRYKVTKRGQDVALRCDPISGHVSLYWYRQALGQGPEFLTYFNYEAQQDKSGLPNDRFSAERPEGSISTLTIQRTEQRDSAMYRCASSSPGLAGAEQYFGPGTRLTVT.

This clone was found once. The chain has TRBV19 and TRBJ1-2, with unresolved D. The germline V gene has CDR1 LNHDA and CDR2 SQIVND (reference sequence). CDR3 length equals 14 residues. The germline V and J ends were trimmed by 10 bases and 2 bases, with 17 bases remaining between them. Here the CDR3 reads CATRERALNYGYTF. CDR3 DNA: TGTGCCACCCGTGAGAGGGCTTTAAACTATGGCTACACCTTC.

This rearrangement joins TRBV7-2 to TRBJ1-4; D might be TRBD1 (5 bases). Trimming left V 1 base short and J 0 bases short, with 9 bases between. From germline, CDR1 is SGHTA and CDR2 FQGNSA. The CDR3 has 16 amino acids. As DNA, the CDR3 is TGTGCCAGCAGCTTAGACCCCAGGGCAACTAATGAAAAACTGTTTTTT. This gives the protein CASSLDPRATNEKLFF.

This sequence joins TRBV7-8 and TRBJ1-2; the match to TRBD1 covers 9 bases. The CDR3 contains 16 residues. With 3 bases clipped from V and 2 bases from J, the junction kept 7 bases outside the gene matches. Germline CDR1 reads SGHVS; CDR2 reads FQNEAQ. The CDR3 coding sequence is TGTGCCAGCAGCTTCAACATCGGACAGGGGAACTATGGCTACACCTTC. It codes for CASSFNIGQGNYGYTF. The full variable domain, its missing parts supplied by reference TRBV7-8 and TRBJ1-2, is GAGVSQSPRYKVAKRGQDVALRCDPISGHVSLFWYQQALGQGPEFLTYFQNEAQLDKSGLPSDRFFAERPEGSVSTLKIQRTQQEDSAVYLCASSFNIGQGNYGYTFGSGTRLTVV.

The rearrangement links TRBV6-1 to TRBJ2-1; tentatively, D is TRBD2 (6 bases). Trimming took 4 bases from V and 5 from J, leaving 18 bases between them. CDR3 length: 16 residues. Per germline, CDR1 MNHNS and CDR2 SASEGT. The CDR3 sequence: CASSGGTPGLHNEQFF. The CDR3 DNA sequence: TGTGCCAGCAGTGGTGGGACTCCCGGACTTCACAATGAGCAGTTCTTC.

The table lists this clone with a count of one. The CDR3 DNA follows: TGCGCCAGCAGCCCTTGGACAGGGGGCACTGAAGCTTTCTTT. Translating gives CASSPWTGGTEAFF. J is TRBJ1-1 and V is TRBV5-1, with TRBD1 matching over 10 bases. The CDR3 sequence is 14 residues long. Losses at the gene ends were 4 bases for V and 4 bases for J; bases not matched to a gene: 4. Per the germline V gene, CDR1 is SGHRS and CDR2 is YFSETQ.

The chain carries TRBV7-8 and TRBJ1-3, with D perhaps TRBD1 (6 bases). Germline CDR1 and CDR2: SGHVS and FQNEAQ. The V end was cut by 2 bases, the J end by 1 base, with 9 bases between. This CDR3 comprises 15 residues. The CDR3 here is CASSLIQGSGNTIYF. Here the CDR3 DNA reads TGTGCCAGCAGCTTAATACAGGGTTCTGGAAACACCATATATTTT.

The CDR3 is CASSVSSSGANVLTF. The CDR3, as DNA: TGTGCCAGCAGCGTATCGAGCTCTGGGGCCAACGTCCTGACTTTC. The chain is built from TRBV9 and TRBJ2-6; unclear D gene. CDR3 length equals 15 residues. From germline, CDR1 is SGDLS and CDR2 YYNGEE. Deletions cut 1 base from V and 0 bases from J, with 5 bases between.

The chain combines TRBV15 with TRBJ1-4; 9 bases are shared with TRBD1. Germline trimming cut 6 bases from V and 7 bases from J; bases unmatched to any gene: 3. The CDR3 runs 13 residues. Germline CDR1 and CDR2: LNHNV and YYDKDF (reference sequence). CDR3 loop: CATRGDRVEKLFF. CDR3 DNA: TGTGCCACCAGGGGGGACAGGGTTGAAAAACTGTTTTTT.

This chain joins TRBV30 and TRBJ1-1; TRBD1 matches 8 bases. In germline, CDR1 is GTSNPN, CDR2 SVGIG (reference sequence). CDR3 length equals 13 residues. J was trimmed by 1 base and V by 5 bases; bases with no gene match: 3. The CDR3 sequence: CAWVRGPNTEAFF. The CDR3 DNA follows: TGTGCCTGGGTCAGGGGGCCGAACACTGAAGCTTTCTTT.

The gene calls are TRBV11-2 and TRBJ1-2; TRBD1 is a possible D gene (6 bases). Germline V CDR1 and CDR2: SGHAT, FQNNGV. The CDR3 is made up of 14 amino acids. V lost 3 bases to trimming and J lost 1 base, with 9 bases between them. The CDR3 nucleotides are TGTGCCAGCAGCTTCGGGGGGCTTAACTATGGCTACACCTTC. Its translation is CASSFGGLNYGYTF. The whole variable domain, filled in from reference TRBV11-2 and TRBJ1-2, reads EAGVAQSPRYKIIEKRQSVAFWCNPISGHATLYWYQQILGQGPKLLIQFQNNGVVDDSQLPKDRFSAERLKGVDSTLKIQPAKLEDSAVYLCASSFGGLNYGYTFGSGTRLTVV.

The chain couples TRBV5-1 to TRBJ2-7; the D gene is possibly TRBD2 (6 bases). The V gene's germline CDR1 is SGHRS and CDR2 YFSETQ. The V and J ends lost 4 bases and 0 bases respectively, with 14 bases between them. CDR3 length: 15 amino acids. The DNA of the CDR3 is TGCGCCAGCAGCAGTAGCGGAGAGAGCTCCTACGAGCAGTACTTC. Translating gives CASSSSGESSYEQYF.

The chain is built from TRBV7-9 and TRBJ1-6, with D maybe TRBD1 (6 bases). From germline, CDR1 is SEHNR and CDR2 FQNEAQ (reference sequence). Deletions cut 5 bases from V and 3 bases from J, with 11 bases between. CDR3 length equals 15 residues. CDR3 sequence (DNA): TGTGCCAGCAGCCCCGGGGGCAACTATAATTCACCCCTCCACTTT. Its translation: CASSPGGNYNSPLHF.

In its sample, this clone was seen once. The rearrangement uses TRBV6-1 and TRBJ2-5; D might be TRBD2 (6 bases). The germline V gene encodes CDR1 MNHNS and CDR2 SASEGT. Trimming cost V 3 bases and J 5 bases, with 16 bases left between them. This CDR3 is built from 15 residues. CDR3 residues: CASSEGTATAETQYF. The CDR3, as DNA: TGTGCCAGCAGTGAGGGGACTGCTACCGCGGAGACCCAGTACTTC.

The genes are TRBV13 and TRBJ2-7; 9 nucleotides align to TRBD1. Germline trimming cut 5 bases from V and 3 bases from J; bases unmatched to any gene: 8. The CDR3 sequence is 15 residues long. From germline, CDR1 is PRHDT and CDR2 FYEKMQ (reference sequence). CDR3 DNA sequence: TGTGCCAGCAGCCTCACAGGGGACAGGGTCTACGAGCAGTACTTC. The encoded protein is CASSLTGDRVYEQYF.